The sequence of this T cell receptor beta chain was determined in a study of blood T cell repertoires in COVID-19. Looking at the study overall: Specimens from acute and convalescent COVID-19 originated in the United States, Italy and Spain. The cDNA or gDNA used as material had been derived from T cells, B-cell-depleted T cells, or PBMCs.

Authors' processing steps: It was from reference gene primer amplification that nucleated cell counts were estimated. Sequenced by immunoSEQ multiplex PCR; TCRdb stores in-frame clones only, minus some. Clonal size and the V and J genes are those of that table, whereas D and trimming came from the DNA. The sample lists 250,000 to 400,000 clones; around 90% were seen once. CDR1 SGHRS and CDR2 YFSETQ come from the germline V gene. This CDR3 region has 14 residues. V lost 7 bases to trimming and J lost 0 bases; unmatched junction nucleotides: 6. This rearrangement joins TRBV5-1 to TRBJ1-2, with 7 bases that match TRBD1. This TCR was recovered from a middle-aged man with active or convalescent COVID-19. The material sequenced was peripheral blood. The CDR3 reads CASSTGASNYGYTF. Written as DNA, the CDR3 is TGCGCCAGCTCTACAGGGGCCTCTAACTATGGCTACACCTTC.